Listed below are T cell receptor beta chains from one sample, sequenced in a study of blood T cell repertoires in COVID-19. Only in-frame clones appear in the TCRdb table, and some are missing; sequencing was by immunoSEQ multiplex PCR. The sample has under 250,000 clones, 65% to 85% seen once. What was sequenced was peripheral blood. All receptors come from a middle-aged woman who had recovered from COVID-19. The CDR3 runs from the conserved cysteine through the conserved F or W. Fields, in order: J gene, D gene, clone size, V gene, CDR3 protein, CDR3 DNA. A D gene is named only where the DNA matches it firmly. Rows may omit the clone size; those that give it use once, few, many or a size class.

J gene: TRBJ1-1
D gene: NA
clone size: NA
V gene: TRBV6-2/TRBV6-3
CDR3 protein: CASSYSASGLGPYEAEAFF
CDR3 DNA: TGTGCCAGCAGTTACTCAGCCAGCGGCTTAGGGCCCTATGAGGCTGAAGCTTTCTTT

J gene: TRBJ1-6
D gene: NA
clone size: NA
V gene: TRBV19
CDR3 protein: CASRSDPQGSGPLHF
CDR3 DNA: TGTGCCAGTAGATCCGACCCACAGGGATCGGGACCCCTCCACTTT

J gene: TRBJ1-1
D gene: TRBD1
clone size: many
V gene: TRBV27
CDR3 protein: CASSLWSTGAEAFF
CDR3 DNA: TGTGCCAGCAGTTTATGGTCGACAGGGGCTGAAGCTTTCTTT

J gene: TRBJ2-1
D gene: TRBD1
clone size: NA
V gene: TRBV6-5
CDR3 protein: CASSTGQGIEQFF
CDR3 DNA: TGTGCCAGCAGTACCGGACAGGGTATTGAGCAGTTCTTC

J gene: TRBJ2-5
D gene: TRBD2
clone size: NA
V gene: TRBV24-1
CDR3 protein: CATSGGLARYPQETQYF
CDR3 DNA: TGTGCCACCAGTGGAGGACTAGCGCGCTACCCCCAAGAGACCCAGTACTTC

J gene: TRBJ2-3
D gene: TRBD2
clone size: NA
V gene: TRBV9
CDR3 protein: CASSRRLAGGKDTQYF
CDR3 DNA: TGTGCCAGCAGCCGGCGACTAGCGGGGGGAAAAGATACGCAGTATTTT

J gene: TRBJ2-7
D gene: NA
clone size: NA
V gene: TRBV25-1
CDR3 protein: CASRDSLREQYF
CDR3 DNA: TGTGCCAGCAGGGACAGCCTCCGCGAGCAGTACTTC

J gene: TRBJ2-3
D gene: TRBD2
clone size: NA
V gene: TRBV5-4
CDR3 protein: CASSALRTSGGSDTQYF
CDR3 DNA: TGTGCCAGCAGCGCGTTGCGGACTAGCGGGGGATCAGATACGCAGTATTTT

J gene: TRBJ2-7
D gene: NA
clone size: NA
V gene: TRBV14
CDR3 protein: CASSVKTFSYEQYF
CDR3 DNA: TGTGCCAGCAGCGTCAAGACATTCTCCTACGAGCAGTACTTC

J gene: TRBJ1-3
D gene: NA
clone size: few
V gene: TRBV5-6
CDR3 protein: CASSFFNRLTGNTIYF
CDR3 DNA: TGTGCCAGCAGCTTTTTCAACAGGCTGACCGGAAACACCATATATTTT

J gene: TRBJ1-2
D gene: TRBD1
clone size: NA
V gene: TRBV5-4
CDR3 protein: CASSLAGTGTYGYTF
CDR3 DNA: TGTGCCAGCAGCTTGGCCGGGACAGGGACCTATGGCTACACCTTC

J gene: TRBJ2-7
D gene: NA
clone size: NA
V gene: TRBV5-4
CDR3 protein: CASSREAVSYEQYF
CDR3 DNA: TGTGCCAGCAGTCGAGAGGCGGTCTCCTACGAGCAGTACTTC

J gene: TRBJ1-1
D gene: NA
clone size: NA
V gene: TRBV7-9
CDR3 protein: CASSLLSSDTEAFF
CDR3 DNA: TGTGCCAGCAGCTTGTTGAGTAGCGACACTGAAGCTTTCTTT

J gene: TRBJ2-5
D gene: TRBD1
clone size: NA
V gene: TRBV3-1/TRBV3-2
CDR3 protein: CASSRQGDETQYF
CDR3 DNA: TGTGCCAGCAGTCGTCAGGGGGATGAGACCCAGTACTTC

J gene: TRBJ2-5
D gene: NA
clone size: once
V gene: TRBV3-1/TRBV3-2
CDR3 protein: CASSQDRGKRTQYF
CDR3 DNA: TGTGCCAGCAGCCAAGATCGGGGGAAGCGAACCCAGTACTTC

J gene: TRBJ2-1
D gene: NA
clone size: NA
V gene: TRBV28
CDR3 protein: CASSLLGDEQFF
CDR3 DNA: TGTGCCAGCAGTTTATTGGGCGATGAGCAGTTCTTC

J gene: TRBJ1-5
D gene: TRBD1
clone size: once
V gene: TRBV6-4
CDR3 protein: CASMGVRDSDNQPQHF
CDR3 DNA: TGTGCCAGCATGGGGGTCCGGGACAGCGATAATCAGCCCCAGCATTTT

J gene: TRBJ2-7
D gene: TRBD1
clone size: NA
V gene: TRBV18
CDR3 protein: CASSKSDRNSYEQYF
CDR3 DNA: TGTGCCAGCTCTAAATCGGACAGGAACTCCTACGAGCAGTACTTC

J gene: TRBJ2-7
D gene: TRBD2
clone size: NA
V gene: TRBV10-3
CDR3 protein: CAINSGGAYEQYF
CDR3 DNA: TGTGCCATCAATAGCGGGGGGGCCTACGAGCAGTACTTC

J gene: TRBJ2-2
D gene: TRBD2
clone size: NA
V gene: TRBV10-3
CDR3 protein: CASSGGSSTGELFF
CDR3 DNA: TGTGCCAGTAGCGGGGGCTCGAGCACCGGGGAGCTGTTTTTT

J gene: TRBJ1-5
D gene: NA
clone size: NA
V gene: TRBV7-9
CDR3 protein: CASGEGTSNQPQHF
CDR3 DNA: TGTGCCAGCGGGGAGGGGACCAGCAATCAGCCCCAGCATTTT

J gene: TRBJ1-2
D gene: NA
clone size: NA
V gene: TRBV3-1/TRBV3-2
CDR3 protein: CASSQSRGAGYTF
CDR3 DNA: TGTGCCAGCAGCCAATCCAGGGGAGCTGGCTACACCTTC

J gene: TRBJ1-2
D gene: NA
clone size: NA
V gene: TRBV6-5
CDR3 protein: CASSRWGGHYGYTF
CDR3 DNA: TGTGCCAGCAGTCGTTGGGGAGGTCACTATGGCTACACCTTC

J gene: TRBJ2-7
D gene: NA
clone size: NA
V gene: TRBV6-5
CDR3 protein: CASSPVAGFYEQYF
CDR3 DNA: TGTGCCAGCTCCCCGGTCGCAGGGTTCTACGAGCAGTACTTC

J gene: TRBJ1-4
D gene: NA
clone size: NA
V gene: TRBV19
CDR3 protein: CASKVGGTTNEKLFF
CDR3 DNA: TGTGCCAGTAAGGTCGGGGGGACAACTAATGAAAAACTGTTTTTT

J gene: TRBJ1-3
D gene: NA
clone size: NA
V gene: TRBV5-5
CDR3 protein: CASSSRRNTIYF
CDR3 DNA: TGTGCCAGCAGCTCCCGGAGGAACACCATATATTTT

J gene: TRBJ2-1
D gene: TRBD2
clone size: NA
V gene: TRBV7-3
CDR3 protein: CASSSVAGVNYNEQFF
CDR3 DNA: TGTGCCAGCAGCTCAGTAGCGGGGGTAAACTACAATGAGCAGTTCTTC

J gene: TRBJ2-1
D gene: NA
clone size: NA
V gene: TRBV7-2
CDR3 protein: CASSSTRYNEQFF
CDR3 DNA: TGTGCCAGCAGCTCAACTCGCTACAATGAGCAGTTCTTC

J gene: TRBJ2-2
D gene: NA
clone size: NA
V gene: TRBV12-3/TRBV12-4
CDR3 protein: CASNPYGAGELFF
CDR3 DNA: TGTGCCAGCAACCCTTACGGGGCCGGGGAGCTGTTTTTT

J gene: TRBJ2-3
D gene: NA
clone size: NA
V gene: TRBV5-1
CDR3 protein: CASSLGPSSTDTQYF
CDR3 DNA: TGCGCCAGCAGCTTGGGTCCTAGTAGCACAGATACGCAGTATTTT

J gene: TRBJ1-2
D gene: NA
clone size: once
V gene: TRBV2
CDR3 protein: CASSEDFYGYTF
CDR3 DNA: TGTGCCAGCAGTGAAGACTTCTATGGCTACACCTTC

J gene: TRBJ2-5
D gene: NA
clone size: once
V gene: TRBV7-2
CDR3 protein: CASSSQGTEETQYF
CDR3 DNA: TGTGCCAGCAGCTCACAGGGTACCGAGGAGACCCAGTACTTC

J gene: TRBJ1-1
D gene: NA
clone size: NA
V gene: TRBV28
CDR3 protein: CASSKHSSNTEAFF
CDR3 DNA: TGTGCCAGCAGTAAGCACAGCTCGAACACTGAAGCTTTCTTT

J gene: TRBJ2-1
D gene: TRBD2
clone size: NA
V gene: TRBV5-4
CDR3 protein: CASSLGLDGEQFF
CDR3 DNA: TGTGCCAGCAGCCTGGGACTAGACGGCGAGCAGTTCTTC

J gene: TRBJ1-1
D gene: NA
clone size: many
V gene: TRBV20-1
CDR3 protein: CSASPQDREAFF
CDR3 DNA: TGCAGTGCTAGTCCCCAGGACAGAGAAGCTTTCTTT

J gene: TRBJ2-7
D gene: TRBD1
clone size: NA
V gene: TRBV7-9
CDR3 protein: CASSQGTGNFAQYF
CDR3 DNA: TGTGCCAGCAGCCAGGGGACAGGGAATTTCGCGCAGTACTTC

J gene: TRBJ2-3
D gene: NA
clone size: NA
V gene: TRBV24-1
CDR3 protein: CATEAISSTDTQYF
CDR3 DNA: TGTGCCACCGAGGCGATTTCTAGCACAGATACGCAGTATTTT

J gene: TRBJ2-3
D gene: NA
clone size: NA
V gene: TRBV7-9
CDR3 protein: CASTYESPDTQYF
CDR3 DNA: TGTGCCAGCACCTACGAGTCTCCCGATACGCAGTATTTT

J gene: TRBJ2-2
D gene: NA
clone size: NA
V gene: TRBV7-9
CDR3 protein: CASSPPGTTNTGELFF
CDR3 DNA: TGTGCCAGCAGCCCCCCCGGGACAACCAACACCGGGGAGCTGTTTTTT

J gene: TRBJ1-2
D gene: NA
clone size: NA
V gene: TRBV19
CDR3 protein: CATTRGDNYGYTF
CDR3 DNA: TGTGCCACAACTCGGGGGGATAACTATGGCTACACCTTC

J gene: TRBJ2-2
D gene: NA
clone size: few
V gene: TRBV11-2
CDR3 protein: CASSASGSFGELFF
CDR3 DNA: TGTGCCAGCAGCGCCTCGGGGTCGTTCGGGGAGCTGTTTTTT

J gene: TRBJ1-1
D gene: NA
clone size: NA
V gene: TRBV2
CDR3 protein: CASNSMLRQNTEAFF
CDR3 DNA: TGTGCCAGCAACTCAATGCTACGACAGAACACTGAAGCTTTCTTT

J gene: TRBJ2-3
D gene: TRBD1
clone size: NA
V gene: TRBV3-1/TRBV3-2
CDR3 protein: CASGTATDTQYF
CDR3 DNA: TGTGCCAGCGGGACAGCCACAGATACGCAGTATTTT

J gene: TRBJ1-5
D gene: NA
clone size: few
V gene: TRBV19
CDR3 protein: CASSKRENQPQHF
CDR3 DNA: TGTGCCAGTAGTAAGAGGGAAAATCAGCCCCAGCATTTT

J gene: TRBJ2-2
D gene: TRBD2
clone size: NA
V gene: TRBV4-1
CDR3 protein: CASSQSSGALTGELFF
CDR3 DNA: TGCGCCAGCAGCCAAAGTAGCGGGGCGCTTACCGGGGAGCTGTTTTTT

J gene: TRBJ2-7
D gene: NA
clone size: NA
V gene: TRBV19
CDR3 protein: CASKGGETYEQYF
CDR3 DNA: TGTGCCAGTAAAGGAGGGGAAACCTACGAGCAGTACTTC

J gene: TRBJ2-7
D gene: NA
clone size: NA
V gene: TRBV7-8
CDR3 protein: CASSLELSYEQYF
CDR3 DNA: TGTGCCAGCAGCTTAGAACTGTCCTACGAGCAGTACTTC

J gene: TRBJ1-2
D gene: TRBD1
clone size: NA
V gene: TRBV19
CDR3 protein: CASKTGQGTDGYTF
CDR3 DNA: TGTGCCAGTAAAACGGGACAGGGAACCGATGGCTACACCTTC

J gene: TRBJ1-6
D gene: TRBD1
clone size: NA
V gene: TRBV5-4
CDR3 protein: CASSFRGTGDSPLHF
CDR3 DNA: TGTGCCAGCAGCTTTCGAGGGACAGGGGATTCACCCCTCCACTTT

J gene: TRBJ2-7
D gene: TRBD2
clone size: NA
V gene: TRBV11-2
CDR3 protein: CASSPRLAGGYEQYF
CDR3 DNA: TGTGCCAGCAGCCCACGACTAGCGGGGGGCTACGAGCAGTACTTC

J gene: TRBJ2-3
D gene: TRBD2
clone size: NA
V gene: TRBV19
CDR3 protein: CASSTSRLAGESTDTQYF
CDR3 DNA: TGTGCCAGTAGTACCTCCCGACTAGCGGGGGAGAGCACAGATACGCAGTATTTT

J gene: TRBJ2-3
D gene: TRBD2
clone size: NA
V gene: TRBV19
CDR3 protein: CASSKREGDTQYF
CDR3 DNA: TGTGCCAGTAGTAAGCGGGAGGGAGATACGCAGTATTTT

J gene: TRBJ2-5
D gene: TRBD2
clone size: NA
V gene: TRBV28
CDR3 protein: CASSSPVTSGGYQETQYF
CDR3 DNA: TGTGCCAGCAGTTCCCCCGTTACTAGCGGGGGGTACCAAGAGACCCAGTACTTC

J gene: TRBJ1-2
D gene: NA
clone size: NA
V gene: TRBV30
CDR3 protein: CAWSGDRRNYGYTF
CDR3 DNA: TGTGCCTGGAGTGGGGATCGGAGGAACTATGGCTACACCTTC

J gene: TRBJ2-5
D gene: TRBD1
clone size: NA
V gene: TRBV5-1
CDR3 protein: CASSWGQGGRETQYF
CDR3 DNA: TGCGCCAGCAGCTGGGGACAGGGGGGTCGGGAGACCCAGTACTTC